The next 23 T cell receptor beta chains were all read from a single sample in a study of T cells in Graves' hyperthyroidism and ophthalmopathy (dated by TCRdb to between 2018 and 2020). Receptor amplification or capture employed multiplex PCR. Sequencing was carried out with an Illumina HiSeq 2000. The TCR beta CDR3 regions were amplified from the RNA transcripts. For the first round of RT-PCR on the TCR CDR3, the HTBI primer set was used together with the Qiagen OneStep RT-PCR kit. TCRdb reprocessing: public reads trimmed at Q25 with fastp, clones called with MiXCR, in-frame beta chains kept. Entries that share a CDR3 protein sequence are merged under the most common genes and DNA. The sample table contains around 300,000 distinct CDR3 sequences; only one count was recorded for about 15% of them. The ten largest clones represent roughly 24% of the sample. The specimen sequenced was blood. The receptors were gathered from a woman aged 25 to 45 with Graves' hyperthyroidism.

V usage is TRBV6-5 and J usage is TRBJ1-2; 8 bases map to TRBD1. Germline trimming cut 3 bases from V and 8 bases from J; bases unmatched to any gene: 14. CDR3 length: 16 amino acids. Germline V gene lookup returns CDR1 MNHEY and CDR2 SVGAGI. CDR3 protein: CASSYGVRDRQRGYTF. As DNA, the CDR3 is TGTGCCAGCAGTTATGGGGTGAGGGACAGGCAACGGGGCTACACCTTC.

In its sample, this clonotype was seen many times. J is TRBJ2-3 and V is TRBV7-8, with unresolved D. The CDR3 extends over 15 amino acids. CDR1 is SGHVS, CDR2 FQNEAQ, per germline. V was clipped by 8 bases and J by 2 bases, with 17 bases between them. The CDR3 spells CASSNRVTTTDTQYF. In nucleotides, the CDR3 is TGTGCCAGCTCCAATCGGGTGACAACCACAGATACGCAGTATTTT.

This clonotype was seen repeatedly, ten times or more. The rearrangement joins TRBV28 to TRBJ1-1, with no clear D. Trimming cost V 4 bases and J 6 bases, with 21 bases left between them. The CDR3 totals 16 residues. Germline-derived CDR1 and CDR2 are MDHEN and SYDVKM. The CDR3 DNA reads TGTGCCAGCAGTTCTCTTTCCTGGGAAAGGCTCCCTGAAGCTTTCTTT. It codes for CASSSLSWERLPEAFF. The whole variable domain, remainder taken from reference TRBV28 and TRBJ1-1, is DVKVTQSSRYLVKRTGEKVFLECVQDMDHENMFWYRQDPGLGLRLIYFSYDVKMKEKGDIPEGYSVSREKKERFSLILESASTNQTSMYLCASSSLSWERLPEAFFGQGTRLTVV.

This clonotype was seen many times. The chain has TRBV18 and TRBJ1-5; D is unresolved. The CDR3 spans 13 residues. CDR1 KGHSH and CDR2 LQKENI come from the germline V gene. Trimming stripped 8 bases from V and 4 bases from J, with 12 bases between. The CDR3 loop is CASSPQENQPQHF. For the CDR3, the DNA is TGTGCCAGCAGTCCTCAGGAGAATCAGCCCCAGCATTTT.

This clonotype was counted at least ten times. This chain uses TRBV20-1 with TRBJ2-2, with 11 bases fitting TRBD2. Germline CDR1 reads DFQATT; CDR2 reads SNEGSKA (reference sequence). J gave up 4 bases and V 6 bases, and 4 bases lay outside the gene matches. The CDR3 has 14 residues. CDR3 region: CSAIAGGSTGELFF. For the CDR3, the DNA is TGCAGTGCCATAGCGGGAGGGAGCACCGGGGAGCTGTTTTTT.

This clonotype was counted many times. This rearrangement joins TRBV5-1 to TRBJ2-1; TRBD1 matches 7 bases. Germline V gene sequence: CDR1 SGHRS, CDR2 YFSETQ. V lost 4 bases and J lost 0; bases outside the gene matches: 4. CDR3 size: 15 residues. In nucleotides, the CDR3 is TGCGCCAGCAGCCCCCACAGGGGCTCCTACAATGAGCAGTTCTTC. Its translation is CASSPHRGSYNEQFF.

This clonotype was recorded many times. This sequence joins TRBV2 and TRBJ2-3, with 7 bases fitting TRBD1. This CDR3 region has 18 residues. Germline lookup yields CDR1 SNHLY and CDR2 FYNNEI. With 3 bases clipped from V and 3 bases from J, the junction kept 15 bases outside the gene matches. This chain's CDR3 is CASSDGAVDRAITDTQYF. In DNA form, the CDR3 reads TGTGCCAGCAGTGATGGTGCCGTAGACAGGGCCATTACAGATACGCAGTATTTT.

This clonotype came up a few times. The CDR3 DNA reads TGTGCCAGCGGGGACAGGGGCCCCCACGAGCAGTACTTC. Amino acid sequence: CASGDRGPHEQYF. The chain joins TRBV27 to TRBJ2-7; 10 bases align to TRBD1. Germline CDR1 reads MNHEY; CDR2 reads SMNVEV (reference sequence). V was clipped by 8 bases and J by 5 bases; unmatched bases: 6. CDR3 length equals 13 residues.

This clonotype was recorded at least ten times. The V and J genes are TRBV20-1 and TRBJ2-3; D tentatively reads TRBD1 or TRBD2 (5 bases each). Trimming shortened V by 2 bases and J by 9 bases, and 9 bases separated the two germline ends. The CDR3 length is 11 residues. CDR1 DFQATT and CDR2 SNEGSKA come from the germline V gene (reference sequence). The CDR3 nucleotides are TGCAGTGCTAGAATCGGGGACACGCAGTATTTT. Translating gives CSARIGDTQYF.

The table lists this clonotype with many counts. The V gene is TRBV2, the J gene TRBJ2-5, with D possibly TRBD2 on 5 matching bases. Trimming stripped 10 bases from V and 0 bases from J, with 15 bases between. This CDR3 contains 14 residues. Per the germline V gene, CDR1 is SNHLY and CDR2 is FYNNEI. In DNA, the CDR3 is TGTGCCACCACCCCCGGGGTGTACCAAGAGACCCAGTACTTC. Protein product: CATTPGVYQETQYF.

This clonotype was observed many times. This sequence joins TRBV28 and TRBJ1-5; 8 bases map to TRBD1. The CDR3 extends over 15 amino acids. Germline assignment: CDR1 MDHEN and CDR2 SYDVKM. J gave up 6 bases and V 9 bases, and 13 bases lay outside the gene matches. The DNA for the CDR3 is TGTGCCAGTCTAACGACAGGGGATGGAAGTCAGCCCCAGCATTTT. This codes for CASLTTGDGSQPQHF.

In this sample, this clonotype turned up many times. V usage is TRBV18 and J usage is TRBJ2-5; the D is unclear. Trimming shortened V by 6 bases and J by 1 base, and 9 bases separated the two germline ends. The CDR3 extends over 13 amino acids. Germline CDR1 KGHSH, CDR2 LQKENI. The CDR3 loop reads CASSPIGQETQYF. The CDR3 bases are TGTGCCAGCTCCCCCATTGGCCAAGAGACCCAGTACTTC.

There are many counts of this clonotype. V usage is TRBV7-9 and J usage is TRBJ2-1, with 8 bases matching TRBD1. Germline V lookup: CDR1 SEHNR, CDR2 FQNEAQ (reference sequence). There are 16 residues in the CDR3. Trimming removed 5 bases from V and 4 bases from J; junction bases left unmatched: 10. The CDR3 coding sequence is TGTGCCAGCAGCCCAGCTCCGGGACAGGAATACAATGAGCAGTTCTTC. As protein: CASSPAPGQEYNEQFF.

In this sample, this clonotype turned up a few times. V and J are TRBV10-3 and TRBJ2-3; 15 bases map to TRBD2. Germline V gives CDR1 ENHRY, CDR2 SYGVKD. V trimming: 7 bases; J trimming: 3 bases; junction bases outside the gene matches: 5. The CDR3 is made up of 16 amino acids. The CDR3 here is CAINLGTSGRTDTQYF. CDR3 bases: TGTGCCATCAATCTCGGGACTAGCGGGAGGACAGATACGCAGTATTTT.

The CDR3 DNA follows: TGTGCCAGCAGCAAGGGTGCTGGGGCCAACGTCCTGACTTTC. Translating gives CASSKGAGANVLTF. This rearrangement joins TRBV14 to TRBJ2-6, with unresolved D. Looked up from germline, CDR1 is SGHDN and CDR2 is FVKESK. Trimming took 5 bases from V and 2 from J, leaving 7 bases between them. The CDR3 spans 14 residues.

This sequence joins TRBV7-9 and TRBJ2-1; D gene unclear. Germline CDR1 is SEHNR and CDR2 is FQNEAQ (reference sequence). V gave up 5 bases and J gave up 14 bases, with 16 bases separating them. This CDR3 is built from 12 residues. The CDR3 DNA reads as TGTGCCAGCAGCCTTTCAGGACCTTCGGAGTTCTTC. Amino acids: CASSLSGPSEFF.

This clonotype was detected ten times or more. The CDR3 reads CASSFLAGDQPQHF. The CDR3 DNA reads TGTGCCAGCAGTTTCCTGGCCGGGGATCAGCCCCAGCATTTT. V is TRBV27 and J is TRBJ1-5; D unclear. Trimming removed 3 bases from V and 5 bases from J, with 11 bases in between. CDR3 length: 14 residues. Germline V gene data show CDR1 as MNHEY and CDR2 as SMNVEV (reference sequence).

The chain carries TRBV20-1 and TRBJ2-2; 10 nucleotides match TRBD1. V lost 3 bases to trimming and J lost 7 bases; unmatched junction nucleotides: 14. Germline CDR1 reads DFQATT; CDR2 reads SNEGSKA (reference sequence). CDR3 length: 17 amino acids. The CDR3 bases are TGCAGTGCTAGGGCCGCCGGGACAGGGGTTTTAGGCGGGGAGCTGTTTTTT. Its translation: CSARAAGTGVLGGELFF.

This clonotype occurred many times. CDR3 coding DNA: TGTGCCACACCCCGCGGGACAGATAACACCGGGGAGCTGTTTTTT. It translates to CATPRGTDNTGELFF. The chain couples TRBV28 to TRBJ2-2, with D possibly TRBD1 on 7 matching bases. CDR1 and CDR2 (germline): MDHEN, SYDVKM. The CDR3 sequence is 15 residues long. The V and J ends lost 10 bases and 2 bases respectively, with 17 bases between them.

A word on this clonotype: Given a much more abundant clone one base away, this may be a read error. V is TRBV30 and J is TRBJ1-1; D gene uncertain. The CDR3 runs to 13 residues. CDR1 and CDR2 (germline): GTSNPN, SVGIG (reference sequence). The CDR3 sequence: CAWSVGLNTEASF. The DNA for the CDR3 is TGTGCCTGGAGCGTAGGACTGAACACTGAAGCTTCCTTT.

This clonotype has a handful of counts. V and J are TRBV6-4 and TRBJ1-1; the match to TRBD1 covers 9 bases. Germline CDR1 and CDR2: MRHNA and SNTAGT. The junction had 11 bases not matched to a gene; V was cut back by 5 bases and J by 4 bases. The CDR3 runs 16 residues. In DNA, the CDR3 is TGTGCCAGCAGTTACCTATACAGGGGGCGAGGCACTGAAGCTTTCTTT. Encoded protein: CASSYLYRGRGTEAFF.

DNA of the CDR3: TGTGCCAGCAGTCCGCCCACAGGGACCCTCGATCAGCCCCAGCATTTT. Its protein product is CASSPPTGTLDQPQHF. The chain has TRBV28 and TRBJ1-5; D is possibly TRBD1 (6 bases). The CDR3 covers 16 residues. CDR1 and CDR2 from the germline V gene are MDHEN and SYDVKM. Trimming took 5 bases from V and 5 from J, leaving 19 bases between them.

This clonotype was seen at least ten times. The chain joins TRBV27 to TRBJ2-7; D possibly matches TRBD1 or TRBD2 (5 bases each). The germline V and J ends were trimmed by 10 bases and 3 bases, with 16 bases remaining between them. This CDR3 has 13 amino acids. Germline CDR1 is MNHEY and CDR2 is SMNVEV (reference sequence). The DNA of the CDR3 is TGTGCCACCCAGACTTTTGGGGGCTACGAGCAGTACTTC. Its translation is CATQTFGGYEQYF.